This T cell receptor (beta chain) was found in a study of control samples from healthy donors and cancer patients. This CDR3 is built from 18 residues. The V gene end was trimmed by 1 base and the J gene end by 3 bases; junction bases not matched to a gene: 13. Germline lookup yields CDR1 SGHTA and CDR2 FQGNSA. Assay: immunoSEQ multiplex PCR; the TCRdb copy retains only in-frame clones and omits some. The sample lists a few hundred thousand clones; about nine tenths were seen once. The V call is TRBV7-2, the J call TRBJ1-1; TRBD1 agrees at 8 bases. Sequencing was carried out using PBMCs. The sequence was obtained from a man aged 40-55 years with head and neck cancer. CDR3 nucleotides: TGTGCCAGCAGCTTAGGTTCTACTACGGTACAGGGGGACACTGAAGCTTTCTTT. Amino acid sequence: CASSLGSTTVQGDTEAFF.